The 2 T cell receptor beta chains presented below share a single source sample, sequenced in a study of T-cell reconstitution after alpha-beta-depleted transplantation in children. Preparation of the TCRbeta library involved a method that used unique molecular identifiers. TCRdb itself ran the PCR reads through MiXCR, one entry per CDR3 protein. The sample comprises over 150,000 distinct CDR3 sequences, approximately 6.9% of which are singletons, and less than 7% rests with the top ten. Sequencing used PBMCs, obtained before TCRalphabeta/CD19-depleted stem cell transplant. The receptors shown here come from a boy aged 2 to 10 with acute lymphoblastic leukemia, due to receive a stem cell transplant.

This clonotype was recorded at least ten times. The chain has TRBV27 and TRBJ2-4; D could derive from TRBD1 or TRBD2 (7 bases each). The ends were cut back, 5 bases at V and 6 bases at J, with 14 bases in the middle. The CDR3 length is 14 residues. Germline V gives CDR1 MNHEY, CDR2 SMNVEV (reference sequence). CDR3 DNA: TGTGCCAGCAGTGGGGGGGACAGCCCAAACATTCAGTACTTC. Encoded protein: CASSGGDSPNIQYF.

This clonotype was detected many times. The chain uses TRBV5-1 and TRBJ2-7; no definite D call. V dropped 0 bases and J dropped 3 bases, with 10 bases sitting between them. CDR3 length: 14 residues. Germline assignment: CDR1 SGHRS and CDR2 YFSETQ. In nucleotides, the CDR3 is TGCGCCAGCAGCTTGGCCGTCTCAAACTACGAGCAGTACTTC. This sequence encodes CASSLAVSNYEQYF. Combining the CDR3 with reference TRBV5-1 and TRBJ2-7 gives the whole variable domain KAGVTQTPRYLIKTRGQQVTLSCSPISGHRSVSWYQQTPGQGLQFLFEYFSETQRNKGNFPGRFSGRQFSNSRSEMNVSTLELGDSALYLCASSLAVSNYEQYFGPGTRLTVT.